This entry concerns a single T cell receptor beta chain. The data were obtained in a study of cytomegalovirus exposure and HLA in healthy donors. It was with 60 Vbeta and 13 Jbeta primers that the PCR ran. Method: immunoSEQ multiplex PCR; TCRdb's copy keeps in-frame clones and lacks some. The table has 100,000 to 150,000 clones, 70% to 80% seen once. The clonotype originates from a man in his fifties in good health and CMV-seropositive. The sequenced material came from PBMCs.

Here the CDR3 reads CASSEAPYRQKYSNQPQHF. In nucleotides, the CDR3 is TGTGCCAGCAGTGAAGCCCCTTACCGACAGAAATATAGCAATCAGCCCCAGCATTTT. The chain recombines TRBV6-1 with TRBJ1-5, with D possibly being TRBD1 (5 bases). The CDR3 is made up of 19 amino acids. The germline gives CDR1 MNHNS, CDR2 SASEGT. Trimming shortened V by 0 bases and J by 0 bases, and 18 bases separated the two germline ends.